This is a list of T cell receptor beta chains from one sample in a study of T cell responses to AZD1222 COVID-19 vaccine. The protocol was immunoSEQ multiplex PCR, while the TCRdb copy is restricted to in-frame clones and leaves out a portion. The data show around 100,000 clones, 87% seen once. The material sequenced was peripheral blood, taken on day 0 of MenACWY control vaccination. Receptors were obtained from an adult in good health. The CDR3 runs from the conserved cysteine through the conserved F or W. D genes are given only for firm matches. Some rows mark clone size as missing; the rest say once, few, many or name a class of expanded clone.

V gene: TRBV2; clone size: .; J gene: TRBJ1-2; D gene: TRBD1; CDR3 DNA: TGTGCCAGCAGCAGAGGGGGCGAAGGCTACACCTTC; CDR3 protein: CASSRGGEGYTF
V gene: TRBV2; clone size: few; J gene: TRBJ1-1; D gene: .; CDR3 DNA: TGTGCCAGCACCCTCGGGAGGGACACTGAAGCTTTCTTT; CDR3 protein: CASTLGRDTEAFF
V gene: TRBV3-1/TRBV3-2; clone size: .; J gene: TRBJ1-6; D gene: .; CDR3 DNA: TGTGCCAGCAGCCAAGCGGGGGGTCGTGGATCACCCCTCCACTTT; CDR3 protein: CASSQAGGRGSPLHF
V gene: TRBV7-9; clone size: .; J gene: TRBJ1-4; D gene: TRBD1; CDR3 DNA: TGTGCCAGCAGCCCTCAGGGGGTTAATGAAAAACTGTTTTTT; CDR3 protein: CASSPQGVNEKLFF
V gene: TRBV21-1; clone size: .; J gene: TRBJ1-5; D gene: .; CDR3 DNA: TGTGCCAGCAGCAAGTACACCAATCAGCCCCAGCATTTT; CDR3 protein: CASSKYTNQPQHF
V gene: TRBV27; clone size: .; J gene: TRBJ1-2; D gene: TRBD1; CDR3 DNA: TGTGCCAGCAGTTTTTTAGGGACAGGCGCCGCGCTTTTCACCTTC; CDR3 protein: CASSFLGTGAALFTF
V gene: TRBV7-2; clone size: .; J gene: TRBJ2-1; D gene: TRBD2; CDR3 DNA: TGTGCCAGCAGCTCCTTCGGGACTAGCGGGGCCCCGAACTACAATGAGCAGTTCTTC; CDR3 protein: CASSSFGTSGAPNYNEQFF
V gene: TRBV18; clone size: .; J gene: TRBJ1-2; D gene: .; CDR3 DNA: TGTGCCAGCTCACCAGTACAGGAGTATAACTATGGCTACACCTTC; CDR3 protein: CASSPVQEYNYGYTF
V gene: TRBV18; clone size: .; J gene: TRBJ2-3; D gene: .; CDR3 DNA: TGTGCCAGCTCACCTTATCGAGACACAGATACGCAGTATTTT; CDR3 protein: CASSPYRDTDTQYF
V gene: TRBV19; clone size: .; J gene: TRBJ2-6; D gene: .; CDR3 DNA: TGTGCCAGTAGTATAGGCAGAGACGTGGGGGCCAACGTCCTGACTTTC; CDR3 protein: CASSIGRDVGANVLTF
V gene: TRBV19; clone size: .; J gene: TRBJ1-3; D gene: .; CDR3 DNA: TGTGCCAGTAGTATGCGGCAGAGCTCTGGAAACACCATATATTTT; CDR3 protein: CASSMRQSSGNTIYF
V gene: TRBV28; clone size: once; J gene: TRBJ1-6; D gene: .; CDR3 DNA: TGTGCCAGCAGTTTTGAAGAGGGCGGCCGCTATAATTCACCCCTCCACTTT; CDR3 protein: CASSFEEGGRYNSPLHF
V gene: TRBV15; clone size: .; J gene: TRBJ1-4; D gene: .; CDR3 DNA: TGTGCCACCAGTTTGGGCGTTAACGCCGGTGATGAAAAACTGTTTTTT; CDR3 protein: CATSLGVNAGDEKLFF
V gene: TRBV7-9; clone size: .; J gene: TRBJ2-3; D gene: .; CDR3 DNA: TGTGCCAGCAGCTTATACGGGGGAGATACGCAGTATTTT; CDR3 protein: CASSLYGGDTQYF
V gene: TRBV27; clone size: .; J gene: TRBJ2-7; D gene: .; CDR3 DNA: TGTGCCAGCAGTTTATCGAGTCGGCCCGAGGTCCCCTACGAGCAGTACTTC; CDR3 protein: CASSLSSRPEVPYEQYF
V gene: TRBV6-2/TRBV6-3; clone size: .; J gene: TRBJ1-1; D gene: .; CDR3 DNA: TGTGCCAGCAGCCCCCCGTTCGGGGCGGGAGGCACTGAAGCTTTCTTT; CDR3 protein: CASSPPFGAGGTEAFF
V gene: TRBV11-3; clone size: .; J gene: TRBJ1-1; D gene: .; CDR3 DNA: TGTGCCAGCAGCTTAGGTACGAACACTGAAGCTTTCTTT; CDR3 protein: CASSLGTNTEAFF
V gene: TRBV15; clone size: once; J gene: TRBJ1-5; D gene: TRBD1; CDR3 DNA: TGTGCCACCAGCAGAGAGACAGGGGTCGACGGTCAGCCCCAGCATTTT; CDR3 protein: CATSRETGVDGQPQHF
V gene: TRBV27; clone size: .; J gene: TRBJ2-1; D gene: TRBD2; CDR3 DNA: TGTGCCAGCAGTTTATCATTACCCGGGACTAGCGGAGTGAATGAGCAGTTCTTC; CDR3 protein: CASSLSLPGTSGVNEQFF
V gene: TRBV2; clone size: .; J gene: TRBJ2-2; D gene: TRBD1; CDR3 DNA: TGTGCCAGCAGTCAAGGACAGGGGGGCACCGGGGAGCTGTTTTTT; CDR3 protein: CASSQGQGGTGELFF
V gene: TRBV9; clone size: .; J gene: TRBJ1-6; D gene: .; CDR3 DNA: TGTGCCAGCAGCCTAACACTGGATAATTCACCCCTCCACTTT; CDR3 protein: CASSLTLDNSPLHF
V gene: TRBV4-1; clone size: .; J gene: TRBJ2-7; D gene: TRBD1; CDR3 DNA: TGCGCCAGCAGCCAAGTCGGAACCGGGACAGGGAAACCCGAGCAGTACTTC; CDR3 protein: CASSQVGTGTGKPEQYF
V gene: TRBV19; clone size: .; J gene: TRBJ2-1; D gene: TRBD2; CDR3 DNA: TGTGCCAGTAGCCGCGGGACTAGCGGGGCCAATGAGCAGTTCTTC; CDR3 protein: CASSRGTSGANEQFF
V gene: TRBV5-1; clone size: once; J gene: TRBJ1-4; D gene: .; CDR3 DNA: TGCGCCAGCAGCTTGGGTTGGGGGGATGAAAAACTGTTTTTT; CDR3 protein: CASSLGWGDEKLFF
V gene: TRBV7-9; clone size: .; J gene: TRBJ2-7; D gene: TRBD2; CDR3 DNA: TGTGCCAGCAGTTCATTCACTAGCGGGGATACCTACGAGCAGTACTTC; CDR3 protein: CASSSFTSGDTYEQYF